This T cell receptor (beta chain) derives from a study of blood T cell repertoires in COVID-19. TCRdb keeps only in-frame clones here, not all; method: immunoSEQ multiplex PCR. Among hundreds of thousands of clones listed, roughly 90% were seen once. For recovered donors of Cohort 3, there were two negative PCRs, clearance, or symptom resolution. V lost 5 bases, J lost 5 bases, and 13 bases stayed unmatched. CDR3 length equals 16 residues. The V gene's germline CDR1 is SGHNT and CDR2 YENEEA. Sequenced: PBMCs or T cells enriched from blood (not recorded which). The rearrangement joins TRBV11-3 to TRBJ1-1; 8 bases line up with TRBD1. The TCR sequence derives from a woman aged 25 to 45 who had recovered from COVID-19. Here the CDR3 reads CASSPGQVDSKTEAFF. The CDR3 DNA is TGTGCCAGCAGCCCGGGACAGGTGGACTCGAAGACTGAAGCTTTCTTT.